These 15 T cell receptor beta chains were all obtained from the same sample, sequenced in a study of cytomegalovirus exposure and HLA in healthy donors. This PCR relied on a set of 60 Vbeta primers and 13 Jbeta primers. TCRdb keeps only in-frame clones here, not all; method: immunoSEQ multiplex PCR. The repertoire has 95,000 or so clones, under 90% of them found once; the top ten carry under 5.5%. Specimen: PBMCs. Receptors were obtained from a woman between 70 and 85 years old in good health and CMV-seropositive.

The J gene is TRBJ2-1, the V gene TRBV19; 10 nucleotides line up with TRBD2. V shed 4 bases, J shed 7 bases, and the junction held 7 bases outside the gene matches. This CDR3 is built from 15 residues. Germline CDR1 LNHDA, CDR2 SQIVND (reference sequence). CDR3: CASSTPSGRKNEQFF. As DNA, the CDR3 is TGTGCCAGTAGTACCCCTAGCGGGAGAAAAAATGAGCAGTTCTTC. Complete variable domain (other parts from reference TRBV19 and TRBJ2-1): DGGITQSPKYLFRKEGQNVTLSCEQNLNHDAMYWYRQDPGQGLRLIYYSQIVNDFQKGDIAEGYSVSREKKESFPLTVTSAQKNPTAFYLCASSTPSGRKNEQFFGPGTRLTVL.

Details on this clone: Other nucleotide sequences in the sample specify the same CDR3. The chain has TRBV19 and TRBJ2-6; possibly TRBD1 for D (5 bases). This CDR3 has 15 residues. The germline gives CDR1 LNHDA, CDR2 SQIVND (reference sequence). V was cut by 5 bases and J by 4 bases, with 12 bases left in between. CDR3 region: CASSYDSTGANVLTF. The CDR3 DNA reads as TGTGCCAGTAGTTACGACAGTACCGGGGCCAACGTCCTGACTTTC.

V and J are TRBV9 and TRBJ2-2; the match to TRBD2 covers 8 bases. This CDR3 has 16 amino acids. CDR1 is SGDLS and CDR2 is YYNGEE in the germline V gene. The V segment lost 3 bases and the J segment 0 bases; nucleotides outside the gene matches: 4. The CDR3 reads CASSDASGSNTGELFF. The CDR3 region has the DNA TGTGCCAGCAGCGATGCTAGCGGGTCGAACACCGGGGAGCTGTTTTTT. The variable domain in full, completed from reference TRBV9 and TRBJ2-2, reads DSGVTQTPKHLITATGQRVTLRCSPRSGDLSVYWYQQSLDQGLQFLIQYYNGEERAKGNILERFSAQQFPDLHSELNLSSLELGDSALYFCASSDASGSNTGELFFGEGSRLTVL.

The V and J genes are TRBV29-1 and TRBJ2-3, with 9 bases lining up with TRBD2. The V and J ends lost 7 bases and 0 bases, in that order; junction bases with no gene match: 5. The CDR3 runs 14 residues. Germline assignment: CDR1 SQVTM and CDR2 ANQGSEA. CDR3 protein: CSALTSGSTDTQYF. For the CDR3, the DNA is TGCAGCGCACTGACTAGCGGAAGCACAGATACGCAGTATTTT.

This chain links TRBV21-1 with TRBJ1-2; TRBD1 was called by the table and not checked on the DNA. TRBV21-1 is shown as a pseudogene. The CDR3 loop spans 18 amino acids. The CDR3 is CASSKSRGQLRANYGYTF. The DNA for the CDR3 is TGTGCCAGCAGCAAAAGCCGTGGACAGCTCAGAGCTAACTATGGCTACACCTTC.

The chain carries TRBV29-1 and TRBJ1-1; 8 bases fit TRBD1. CDR3 length equals 14 residues. Trimming cost V 5 bases and J 1 base; bases outside gene matches: 6. CDR1 SQVTM and CDR2 ANQGSEA come from the germline V gene. CDR3 DNA sequence: TGCAGCGTTCGTCCCGGGACAGGGAACACTGAAGCTTTCTTT. Translated, it gives CSVRPGTGNTEAFF.

This chain joins TRBV5-1 and TRBJ2-1; D unclear. In germline, CDR1 is SGHRS, CDR2 YFSETQ. Trimming stripped 10 bases from V and 8 bases from J, with 19 bases between. The CDR3 is made up of 13 amino acids. This chain's CDR3 is CASRYGARDEQFF. The CDR3 coding sequence is TGCGCCTCCCGCTATGGAGCCCGGGATGAGCAGTTCTTC.

V gene TRBV15 combines with J gene TRBJ2-1; 7 bases fit TRBD1. CDR1 LNHNV and CDR2 YYDKDF come from the germline V gene (reference sequence). This CDR3 spans 14 amino acids. V was clipped by 0 bases and J by 6 bases; unmatched bases: 2. CDR3 DNA: TGTGCCACCAGCAGAGATACAGGGGCCAATGAGCAGTTCTTC. It translates to CATSRDTGANEQFF.

The V call is TRBV7-9, the J call TRBJ1-1; D may be TRBD1 (6 bases). Trimming cost V 3 bases and J 10 bases, with 15 bases left between them. CDR3 size: 13 residues. The germline V gene encodes CDR1 SEHNR and CDR2 FQNEAQ (reference sequence). CDR3 DNA: TGTGCCAGCAGCTTCGAGGGACAAAAAGGAGCTTTCTTT. This encodes CASSFEGQKGAFF.

This chain connects TRBV28 to TRBJ1-1, with 7 bases aligning to TRBD1. The CDR3 sequence is 16 residues long. CDR1 and CDR2 from the germline V gene are MDHEN and SYDVKM. The ends lost 4 bases at V and 1 base at J; junction bases unmatched: 9. This chain's CDR3 is CASSSTRQGWNTEAFF. The DNA for the CDR3 is TGTGCCAGCAGTTCAACGAGACAGGGTTGGAACACTGAAGCTTTCTTT.

CDR3 sequence (DNA): TGTGCCAGCAGCCAAAGGGGATTCTACCACGAGCAGTACTTC. As protein: CASSQRGFYHEQYF. The chain combines TRBV4-2 with TRBJ2-7, with a tentative D call TRBD1 (5 bases). The ends were cut back, 2 bases at V and 5 bases at J, with 13 bases in the middle. Germline CDR1 LGHNA, CDR2 YNFKEQ. The CDR3 spans 14 residues.

J is TRBJ2-3 and V is TRBV1; the D call TRBD2 from the table was never checked on the DNA. TRBV1 is described as a pseudogene. The CDR3 spans 16 residues. The CDR3 protein is CTSSPSAAGCTDTQYF. CDR3 nucleotide sequence: TGCACCAGCAGCCCCTCTGCAGCGGGGTGCACAGATACGCAGTATTTT.

About this clone itself: The same CDR3 also results from other DNA sequences found in this sample. The chain links TRBV28 to TRBJ2-7; D might be TRBD2 (5 bases). V lost 5 bases and J 2 bases, leaving 10 bases between the germline ends. From germline, CDR1 is MDHEN and CDR2 SYDVKM. The CDR3 length is 13 residues. CDR3 sequence: CASSLVGAYEQYF. DNA for the CDR3: TGTGCCAGCAGTCTCGTCGGGGCCTACGAGCAGTACTTC.

This sequence joins TRBV7-2 and TRBJ2-5, with TRBD1 matching over 10 bases. The better agreement between TRBJ2-7 and the DNA end casts doubt on the J call. There are 14 residues in the CDR3. CDR1 is SGHTA and CDR2 is FQGNSA in the germline V gene. The CDR3 region has the DNA TGTGCCAGCAGCTCGGACAGGGGGTCGGGCGAGCAGTACTTC. It codes for CASSSDRGSGEQYF.

The table lists this clone with a few counts. V and J are TRBV20-1 and TRBJ1-1; maybe TRBD1 (5 bases). Trimming left V 5 bases short and J 7 bases short, with 11 bases between. Germline-derived CDR1 and CDR2 are DFQATT and SNEGSKA (reference sequence). This CDR3 is built from 11 residues. DNA for the CDR3: TGCAGTGCTGGGGGGAGCAATGAAGCTTTCTTT. Its protein is CSAGGSNEAFF.